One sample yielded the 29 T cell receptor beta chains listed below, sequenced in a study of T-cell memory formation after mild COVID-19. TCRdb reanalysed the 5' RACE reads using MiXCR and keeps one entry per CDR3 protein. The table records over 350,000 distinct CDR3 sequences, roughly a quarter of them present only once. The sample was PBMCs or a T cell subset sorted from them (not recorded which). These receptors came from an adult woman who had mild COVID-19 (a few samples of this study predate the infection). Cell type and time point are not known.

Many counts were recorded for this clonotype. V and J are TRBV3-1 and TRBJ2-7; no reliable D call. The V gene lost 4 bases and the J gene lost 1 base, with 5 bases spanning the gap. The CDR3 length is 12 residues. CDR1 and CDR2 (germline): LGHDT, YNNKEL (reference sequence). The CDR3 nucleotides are TGTGCCAGCAGCCGCTGGTCCTACGAGCAGTACTTC. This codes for CASSRWSYEQYF.

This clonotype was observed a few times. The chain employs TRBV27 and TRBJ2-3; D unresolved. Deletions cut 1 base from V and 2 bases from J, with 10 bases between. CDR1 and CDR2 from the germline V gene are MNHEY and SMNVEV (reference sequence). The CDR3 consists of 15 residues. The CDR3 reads CASSLLARFTDTQYF. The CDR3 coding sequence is TGTGCCAGCAGTTTATTGGCTCGTTTCACAGATACGCAGTATTTT.

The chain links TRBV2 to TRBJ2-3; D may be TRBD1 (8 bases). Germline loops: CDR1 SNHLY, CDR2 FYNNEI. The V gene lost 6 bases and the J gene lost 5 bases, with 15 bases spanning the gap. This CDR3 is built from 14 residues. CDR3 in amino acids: CASRAQGGRDTQYF. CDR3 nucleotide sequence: TGTGCCAGCAGGGCACAGGGGGGGAGAGATACGCAGTATTTT. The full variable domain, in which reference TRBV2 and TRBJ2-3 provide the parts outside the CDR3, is EPEVTQTPSHQVTQMGQEVILRCVPISNHLYFYWYRQILGQKVEFLVSFYNNEISEKSEIFDDQFSVERPDGSNFTLKIRSTKLEDSAMYFCASRAQGGRDTQYFGPGTRLTVL.

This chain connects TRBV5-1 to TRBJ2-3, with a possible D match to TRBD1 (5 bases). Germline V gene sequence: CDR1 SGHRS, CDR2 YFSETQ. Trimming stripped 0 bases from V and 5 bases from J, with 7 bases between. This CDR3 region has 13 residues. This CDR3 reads CASSLGQGDTQYF. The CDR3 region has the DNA TGCGCCAGCAGCTTGGGCCAGGGAGATACGCAGTATTTT.

This CDR3 is CASSLVAGGGDTQYF. In DNA form, the CDR3 reads TGTGCCAGCAGCTTAGTTGCGGGGGGTGGAGATACGCAGTATTTT. The chain combines TRBV11-2 with TRBJ2-3, with TRBD2 matching over 8 bases. Unmatched junction bases numbered 5, after V lost 1 base and J lost 5 bases. The CDR3 sequence is 15 residues long. In germline, CDR1 is SGHAT, CDR2 FQNNGV.

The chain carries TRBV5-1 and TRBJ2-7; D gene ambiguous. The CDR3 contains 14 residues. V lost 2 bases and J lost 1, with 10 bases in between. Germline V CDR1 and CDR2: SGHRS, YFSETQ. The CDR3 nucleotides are TGCGCCAGCAGCTTAGGCCAGCGATCCTACGAGCAGTACTTC. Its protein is CASSLGQRSYEQYF.

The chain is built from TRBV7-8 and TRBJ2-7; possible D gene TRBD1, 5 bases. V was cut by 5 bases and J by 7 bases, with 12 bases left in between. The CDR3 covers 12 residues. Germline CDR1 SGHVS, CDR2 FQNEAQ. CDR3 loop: CASSRRAGEQYF. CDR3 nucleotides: TGTGCCAGCAGCCGCAGGGCCGGGGAGCAGTACTTC.

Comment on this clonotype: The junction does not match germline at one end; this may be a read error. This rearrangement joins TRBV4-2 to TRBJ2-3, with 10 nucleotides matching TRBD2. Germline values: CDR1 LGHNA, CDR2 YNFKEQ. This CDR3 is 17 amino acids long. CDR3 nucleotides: TGCGCCAGCAGCCAAGAGTTCGGACTAGCGGGCACAGATACGCAGTATTTT. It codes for CASSQEFGLAGTDTQYF.

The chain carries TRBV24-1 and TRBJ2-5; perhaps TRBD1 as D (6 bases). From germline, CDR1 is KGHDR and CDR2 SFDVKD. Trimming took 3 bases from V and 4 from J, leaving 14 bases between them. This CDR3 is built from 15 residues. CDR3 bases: TGTGCCACCAGTGATGCCGGACAGAACCTAGAGACCCAGTACTTC. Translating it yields CATSDAGQNLETQYF.

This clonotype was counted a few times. The CDR3, as DNA: TGCAGTGCCACAAGACTAGCGCCCGGGGAGCTGTTTTTT. Its protein is CSATRLAPGELFF. V usage is TRBV20-1 and J usage is TRBJ2-2, with TRBD2 matching 8 bases. Trimming cost V 6 bases and J 6 bases; bases outside gene matches: 6. From germline, CDR1 is DFQATT and CDR2 SNEGSKA (reference sequence). The CDR3 is 13 residues long.

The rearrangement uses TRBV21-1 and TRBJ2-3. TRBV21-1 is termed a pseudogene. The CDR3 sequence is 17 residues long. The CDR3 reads CASSKGLADASTDTQYF. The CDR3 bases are TGTGCCAGCAGCAAAGGCCTCGCAGATGCTAGCACAGATACGCAGTATTTT.

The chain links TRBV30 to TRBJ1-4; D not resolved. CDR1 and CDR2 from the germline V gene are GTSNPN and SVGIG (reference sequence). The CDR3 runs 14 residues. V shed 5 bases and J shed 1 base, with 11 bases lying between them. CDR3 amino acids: CAWGRALTNEKLFF. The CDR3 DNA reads TGTGCCTGGGGAAGGGCACTAACTAATGAAAAACTGTTTTTT.

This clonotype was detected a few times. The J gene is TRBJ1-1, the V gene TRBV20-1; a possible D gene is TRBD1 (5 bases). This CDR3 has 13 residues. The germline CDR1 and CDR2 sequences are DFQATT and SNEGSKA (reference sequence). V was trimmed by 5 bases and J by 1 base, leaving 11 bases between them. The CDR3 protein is CSALGRKNTEAFF. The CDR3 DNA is TGCAGTGCTTTGGGACGGAAGAACACTGAAGCTTTCTTT.

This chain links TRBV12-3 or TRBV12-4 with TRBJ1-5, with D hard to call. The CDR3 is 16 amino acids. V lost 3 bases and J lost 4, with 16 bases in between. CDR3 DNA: TGTGCCAGCAGTTTGGAGGGCCCCCTCGGGAATCAGCCCCAGCATTTT. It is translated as CASSLEGPLGNQPQHF.

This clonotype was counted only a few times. CDR3 in DNA: TGTGCCAGCAGTCCAAGGACAGGGGGCCAAGAGACCCAGTACTTC. Protein: CASSPRTGGQETQYF. The chain has TRBV27 and TRBJ2-5, with TRBD1 matching over 10 bases. Per the germline V gene, CDR1 is MNHEY and CDR2 is SMNVEV (reference sequence). Trimming cost V 5 bases and J 1 base; bases outside gene matches: 4. CDR3 size: 15 residues.

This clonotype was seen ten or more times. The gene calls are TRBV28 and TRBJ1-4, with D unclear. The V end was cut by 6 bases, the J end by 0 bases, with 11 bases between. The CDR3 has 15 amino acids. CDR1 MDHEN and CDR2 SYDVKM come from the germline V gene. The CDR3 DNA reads TGTGCCAGCAGCTATGTAGCACCAACTAATGAAAAACTGTTTTTT. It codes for CASSYVAPTNEKLFF.

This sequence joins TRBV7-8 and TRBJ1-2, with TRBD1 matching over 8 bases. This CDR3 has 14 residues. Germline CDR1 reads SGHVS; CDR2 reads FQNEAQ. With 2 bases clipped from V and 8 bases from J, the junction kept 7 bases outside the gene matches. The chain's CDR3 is CASSLTSGGKGYTF. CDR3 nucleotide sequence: TGTGCCAGCAGCTTAACATCAGGGGGCAAAGGCTACACCTTC.

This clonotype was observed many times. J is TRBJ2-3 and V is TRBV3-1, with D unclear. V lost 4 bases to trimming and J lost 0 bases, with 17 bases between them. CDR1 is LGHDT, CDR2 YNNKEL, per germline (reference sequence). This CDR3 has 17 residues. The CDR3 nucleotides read TGTGCCAGCAGCCCCTCGATGGGTCGCCTTAGCACAGATACGCAGTATTTT. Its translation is CASSPSMGRLSTDTQYF.

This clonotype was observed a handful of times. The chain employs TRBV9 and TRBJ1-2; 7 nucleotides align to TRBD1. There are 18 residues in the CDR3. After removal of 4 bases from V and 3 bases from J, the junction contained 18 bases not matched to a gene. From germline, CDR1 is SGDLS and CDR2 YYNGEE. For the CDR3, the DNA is TGTGCCAGCAGCATCTACTCAGGGGGGGAAGGCTCATACTATGGCTACACCTTC. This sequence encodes CASSIYSGGEGSYYGYTF.

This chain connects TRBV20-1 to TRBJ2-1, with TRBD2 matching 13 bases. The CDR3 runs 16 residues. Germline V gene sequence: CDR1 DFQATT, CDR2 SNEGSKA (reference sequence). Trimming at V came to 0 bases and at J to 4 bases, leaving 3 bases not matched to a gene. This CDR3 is CSARDGTSGIYNEQFF. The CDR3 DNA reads TGCAGTGCTAGAGATGGGACTAGCGGGATTTACAATGAGCAGTTCTTC.

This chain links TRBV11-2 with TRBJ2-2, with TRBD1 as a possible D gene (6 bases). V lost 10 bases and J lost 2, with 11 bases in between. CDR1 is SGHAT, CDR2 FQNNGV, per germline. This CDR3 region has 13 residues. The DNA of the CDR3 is TGTGCCACCTGGGACATAAACACCGGGGAGCTGTTTTTT. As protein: CATWDINTGELFF. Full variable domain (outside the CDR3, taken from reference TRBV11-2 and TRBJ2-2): EAGVAQSPRYKIIEKRQSVAFWCNPISGHATLYWYQQILGQGPKLLIQFQNNGVVDDSQLPKDRFSAERLKGVDSTLKIQPAKLEDSAVYLCATWDINTGELFFGEGSRLTVL.

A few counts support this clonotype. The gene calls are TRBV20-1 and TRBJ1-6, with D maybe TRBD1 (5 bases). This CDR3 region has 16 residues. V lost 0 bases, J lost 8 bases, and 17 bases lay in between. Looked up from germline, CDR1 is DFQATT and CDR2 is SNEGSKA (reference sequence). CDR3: CSARDPGQGRHSPLHF. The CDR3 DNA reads TGCAGTGCTAGAGATCCGGGGCAGGGAAGGCATTCACCCCTCCACTTT.

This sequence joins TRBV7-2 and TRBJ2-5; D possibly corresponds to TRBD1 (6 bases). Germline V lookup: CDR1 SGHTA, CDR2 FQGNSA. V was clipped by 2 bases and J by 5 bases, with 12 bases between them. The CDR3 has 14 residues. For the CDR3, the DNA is TGTGCCAGCAGCTTACACGCAGGGGCGGAGACCCAGTACTTC. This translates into CASSLHAGAETQYF.

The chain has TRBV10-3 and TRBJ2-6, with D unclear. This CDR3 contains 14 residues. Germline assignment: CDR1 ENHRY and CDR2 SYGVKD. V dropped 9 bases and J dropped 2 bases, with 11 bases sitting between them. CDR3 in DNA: TGTGCCATTTATGACCCCCCTGGGGCCAACGTCCTGACTTTC. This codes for CAIYDPPGANVLTF.

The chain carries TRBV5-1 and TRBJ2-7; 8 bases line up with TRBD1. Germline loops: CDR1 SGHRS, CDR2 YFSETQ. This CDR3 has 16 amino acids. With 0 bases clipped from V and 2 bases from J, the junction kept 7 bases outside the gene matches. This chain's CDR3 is CASSLVRQGATYEQYF. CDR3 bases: TGCGCCAGCAGCTTGGTTCGGCAGGGGGCCACCTACGAGCAGTACTTC. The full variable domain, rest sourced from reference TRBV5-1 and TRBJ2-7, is KAGVTQTPRYLIKTRGQQVTLSCSPISGHRSVSWYQQTPGQGLQFLFEYFSETQRNKGNFPGRFSGRQFSNSRSEMNVSTLELGDSALYLCASSLVRQGATYEQYFGPGTRLTVT.

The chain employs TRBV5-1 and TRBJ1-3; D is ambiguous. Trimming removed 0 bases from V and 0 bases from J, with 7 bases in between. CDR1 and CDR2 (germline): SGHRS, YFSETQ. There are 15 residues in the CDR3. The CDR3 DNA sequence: TGCGCCAGCAGCTTGGACGTGAGCTCTGGAAACACCATATATTTT. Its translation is CASSLDVSSGNTIYF.

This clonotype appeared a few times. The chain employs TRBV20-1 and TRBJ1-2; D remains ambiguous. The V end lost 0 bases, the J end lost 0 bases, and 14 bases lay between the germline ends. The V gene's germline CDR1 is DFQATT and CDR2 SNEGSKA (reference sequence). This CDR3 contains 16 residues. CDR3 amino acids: CSARDPRTQANYGYTF. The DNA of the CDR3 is TGCAGTGCTAGAGATCCAAGGACCCAAGCTAACTATGGCTACACCTTC.

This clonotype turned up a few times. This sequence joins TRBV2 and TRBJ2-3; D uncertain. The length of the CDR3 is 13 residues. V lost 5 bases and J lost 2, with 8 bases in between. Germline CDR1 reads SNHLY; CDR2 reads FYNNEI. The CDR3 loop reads CASSLDNTDTQYF. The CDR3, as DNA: TGTGCCAGCAGTCTCGACAACACAGATACGCAGTATTTT.

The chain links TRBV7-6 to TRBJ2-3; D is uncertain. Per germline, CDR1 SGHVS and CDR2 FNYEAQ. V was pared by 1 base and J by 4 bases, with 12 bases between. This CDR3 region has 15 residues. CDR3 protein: CASSLVLKPSDTQYF. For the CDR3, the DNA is TGTGCCAGCAGCTTAGTTCTCAAGCCCTCAGATACGCAGTATTTT. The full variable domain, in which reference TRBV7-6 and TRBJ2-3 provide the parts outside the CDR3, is GAGVSQSPRYKVTKRGQDVALRCDPISGHVSLYWYRQALGQGPEFLTYFNYEAQQDKSGLPNDRFSAERPEGSISTLTIQRTEQRDSAMYRCASSLVLKPSDTQYFGPGTRLTVL.